The rows below give T cell receptor beta chains drawn from one sample of a study of PD-1 blockade in classical Hodgkin lymphoma. The repertoire was sequenced with immunoSEQ multiplex PCR; TCRdb's copy has only in-frame clones and lacks some. The sample has about 50,000 clones, roughly 73% seen once; the top ten hold over 13%. The material sequenced was peripheral blood mononuclear cells (PBMCs), taken before the second cycle of nivolumab. These receptors originate from a human donor with classical Hodgkin lymphoma. CDR3s leave out the opening cysteine and the closing phenylalanine or tryptophan. A D gene is named only where the DNA matches it firmly.

d_gene	v_gene	CDR3aa
.	TRBV7-9	ATRGMNTEAF
TRBD1	TRBV5-1	ASSPHGTANYGYT
.	TRBV6-1	ASSVGVNQPQH
.	TRBV29-1	SVEGLTYEQY
.	TRBV28	ASSLGLNPHYNEQF
TRBD2	TRBV6-5	ASSSGRDTDTQY
TRBD2	TRBV6-1	ASSEKPGTSGYSYEQY
.	TRBV2	ASSDYYTGELF
.	TRBV7-9	ASSYSQGAETQY
TRBD2	TRBV28	ASRPSSGSKNEQY
.	TRBV27	ASSGGYNEQF
.	TRBV29-1	SVVPGTSEKLF
.	TRBV25-1	ASSEYKNEQF
.	TRBV25-1	ASSEGLGGPYNEQF
.	TRBV28	ASSLRNYEQY
.	TRBV5-1	ASRLTGTPGSGAF
TRBD1	TRBV7-2	ASSLGLGQLVSGKLF
.	TRBV13	ASSPRDTGYNEQF
.	TRBV7-6	ASSLGSGTQY
.	TRBV6-1	ASSGGVNQPQH
TRBD2	TRBV5-1	ASSRLTSGSINEQF
.	TRBV29-1	SVEEAQETQY
.	TRBV19	ASSALDGNTEAF
.	TRBV25-1	ASSDHSGGPEKLF
.	TRBV9	ASSVVGGYEQY
.	TRBV27	ASSPPNTEAF
.	TRBV9	ASSVRGLSTDTQY